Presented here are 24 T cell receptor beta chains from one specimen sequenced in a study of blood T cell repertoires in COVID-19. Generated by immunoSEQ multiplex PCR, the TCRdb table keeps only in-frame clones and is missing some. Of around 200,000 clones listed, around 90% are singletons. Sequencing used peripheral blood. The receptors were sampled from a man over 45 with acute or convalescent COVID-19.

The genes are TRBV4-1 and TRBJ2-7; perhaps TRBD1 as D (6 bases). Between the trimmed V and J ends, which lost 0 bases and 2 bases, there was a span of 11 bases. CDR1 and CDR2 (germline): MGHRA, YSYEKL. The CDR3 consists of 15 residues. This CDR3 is CASSQDPQGTYEQYF. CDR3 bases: TGCGCCAGCAGCCAAGATCCGCAGGGGACCTACGAGCAGTACTTC.

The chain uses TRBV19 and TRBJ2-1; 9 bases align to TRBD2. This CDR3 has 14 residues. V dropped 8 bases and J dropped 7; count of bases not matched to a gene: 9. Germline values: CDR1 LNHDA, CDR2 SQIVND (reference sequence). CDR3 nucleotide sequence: TGTGCCAGTTTTAGCGGGAGAGGGGCTAATGAGCAGTTCTTC. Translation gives CASFSGRGANEQFF.

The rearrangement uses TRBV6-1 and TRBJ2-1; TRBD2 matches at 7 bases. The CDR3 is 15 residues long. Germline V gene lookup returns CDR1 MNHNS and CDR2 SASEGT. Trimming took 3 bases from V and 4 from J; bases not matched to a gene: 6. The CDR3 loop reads CASSDAGRAYNEQFF. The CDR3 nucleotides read TGTGCCAGCAGTGATGCGGGGAGGGCTTACAATGAGCAGTTCTTC.

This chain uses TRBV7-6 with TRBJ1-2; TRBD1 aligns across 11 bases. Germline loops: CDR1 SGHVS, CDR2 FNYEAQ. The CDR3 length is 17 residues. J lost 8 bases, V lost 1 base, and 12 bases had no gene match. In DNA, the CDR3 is TGTGCCAGCAGCTTAGAGACCGATGGACAGGGGGCAGTGGGCTACACCTTC. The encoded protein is CASSLETDGQGAVGYTF.

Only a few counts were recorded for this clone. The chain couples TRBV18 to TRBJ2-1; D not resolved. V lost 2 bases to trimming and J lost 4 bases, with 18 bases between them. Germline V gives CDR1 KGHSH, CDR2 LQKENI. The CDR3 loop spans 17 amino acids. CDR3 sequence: CASSPTGHPTLYNEQFF. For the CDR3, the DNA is TGTGCCAGCTCACCAACTGGGCATCCAACCTTGTACAATGAGCAGTTCTTC.

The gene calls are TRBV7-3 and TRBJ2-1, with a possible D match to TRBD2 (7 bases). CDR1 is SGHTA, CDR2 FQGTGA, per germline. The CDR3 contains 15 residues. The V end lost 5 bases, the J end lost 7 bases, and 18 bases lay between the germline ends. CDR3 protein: CASSKTGGLQNEQFF. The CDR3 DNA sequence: TGTGCCAGCAGCAAGACCGGGGGGCTTCAAAATGAGCAGTTCTTC.

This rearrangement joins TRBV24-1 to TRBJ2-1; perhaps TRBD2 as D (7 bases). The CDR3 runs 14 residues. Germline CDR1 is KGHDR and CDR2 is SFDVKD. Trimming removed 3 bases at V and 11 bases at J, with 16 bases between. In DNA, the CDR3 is TGTGCCACCAGTGATCCCAGGGGAGGGCCACAGCAGTTCTTC. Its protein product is CATSDPRGGPQQFF.

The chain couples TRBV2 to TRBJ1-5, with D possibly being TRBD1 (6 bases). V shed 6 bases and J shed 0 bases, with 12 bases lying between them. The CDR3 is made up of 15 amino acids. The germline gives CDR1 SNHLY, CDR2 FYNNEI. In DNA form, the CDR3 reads TGTGCCAGCAGCGAGTACAGGGTTAGCAATCAGCCCCAGCATTTT. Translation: CASSEYRVSNQPQHF.

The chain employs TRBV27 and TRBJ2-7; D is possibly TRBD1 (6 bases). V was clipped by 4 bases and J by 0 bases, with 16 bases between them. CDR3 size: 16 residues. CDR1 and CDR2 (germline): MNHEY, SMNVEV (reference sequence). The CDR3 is CASSSLGALSSYEQYF. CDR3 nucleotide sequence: TGTGCCAGCAGTTCATTGGGGGCACTAAGCTCCTACGAGCAGTACTTC.

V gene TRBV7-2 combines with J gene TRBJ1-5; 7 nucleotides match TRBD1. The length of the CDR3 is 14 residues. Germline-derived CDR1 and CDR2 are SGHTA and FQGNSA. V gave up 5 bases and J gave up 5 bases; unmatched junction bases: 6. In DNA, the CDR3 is TGTGCCAGCAGCCAAGACAGGGTTTATCAGCCCCAGCATTTT. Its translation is CASSQDRVYQPQHF.

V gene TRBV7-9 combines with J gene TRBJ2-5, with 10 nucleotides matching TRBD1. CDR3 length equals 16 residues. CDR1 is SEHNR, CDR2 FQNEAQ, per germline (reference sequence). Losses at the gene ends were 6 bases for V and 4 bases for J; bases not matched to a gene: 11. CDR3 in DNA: TGTGCCAGCAGGCCCCGGGACAGGGGATTTGGAGAGACCCAGTACTTC. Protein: CASRPRDRGFGETQYF.

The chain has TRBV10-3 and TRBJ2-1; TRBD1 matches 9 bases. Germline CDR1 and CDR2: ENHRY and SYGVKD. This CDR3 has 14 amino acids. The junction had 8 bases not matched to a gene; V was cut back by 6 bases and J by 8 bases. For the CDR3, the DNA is TGTGCCATCAGAAGGACAGGGGCTTCGGATGAGCAGTTCTTC. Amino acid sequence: CAIRRTGASDEQFF.

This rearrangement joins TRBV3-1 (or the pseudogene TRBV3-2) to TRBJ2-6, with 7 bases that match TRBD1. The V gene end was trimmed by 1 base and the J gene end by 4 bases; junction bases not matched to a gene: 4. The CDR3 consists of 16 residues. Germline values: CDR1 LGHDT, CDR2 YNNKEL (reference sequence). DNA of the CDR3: TGTGCCAGCAGCCAAGTAGGGGGCGCCGGGGCCAACGTCCTGACTTTC. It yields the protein CASSQVGGAGANVLTF.

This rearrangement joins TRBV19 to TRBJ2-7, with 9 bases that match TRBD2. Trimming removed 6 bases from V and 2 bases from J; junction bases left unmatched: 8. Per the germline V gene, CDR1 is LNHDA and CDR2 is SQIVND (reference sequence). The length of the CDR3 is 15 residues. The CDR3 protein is CASSTTSGVTYEQYF. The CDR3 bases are TGTGCCAGTAGCACGACTAGCGGAGTCACCTACGAGCAGTACTTC.

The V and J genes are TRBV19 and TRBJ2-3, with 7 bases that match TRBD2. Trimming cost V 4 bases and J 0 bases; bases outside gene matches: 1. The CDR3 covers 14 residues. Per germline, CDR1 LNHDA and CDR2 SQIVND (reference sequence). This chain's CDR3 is CASSRGGSTDTQYF. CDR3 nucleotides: TGTGCCAGTAGTAGGGGGGGGAGCACAGATACGCAGTATTTT.

CDR3 sequence reads: CASSLSGREGQETQYF. The DNA of the CDR3 is TGCGCCAGCAGCTTGTCGGGGCGGGAGGGCCAAGAGACCCAGTACTTC. V and J are TRBV5-1 and TRBJ2-5; TRBD2 matches at 9 bases. The CDR3 extends over 16 amino acids. Germline assignment: CDR1 SGHRS and CDR2 YFSETQ. V dropped 1 base and J dropped 1; count of bases not matched to a gene: 5.

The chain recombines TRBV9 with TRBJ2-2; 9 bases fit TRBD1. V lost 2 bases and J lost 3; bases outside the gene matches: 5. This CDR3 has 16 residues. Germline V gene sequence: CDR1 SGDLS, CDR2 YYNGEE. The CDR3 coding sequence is TGTGCCAGCAGCGTGTCCGGGACAGGGTACACCGGGGAGCTGTTTTTT. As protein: CASSVSGTGYTGELFF.

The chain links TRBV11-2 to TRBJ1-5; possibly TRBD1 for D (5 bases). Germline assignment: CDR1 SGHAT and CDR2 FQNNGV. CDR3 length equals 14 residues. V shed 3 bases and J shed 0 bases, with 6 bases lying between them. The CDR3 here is CASSLDISNQPQHF. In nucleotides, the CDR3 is TGTGCCAGCAGCTTGGACATTAGCAATCAGCCCCAGCATTTT.

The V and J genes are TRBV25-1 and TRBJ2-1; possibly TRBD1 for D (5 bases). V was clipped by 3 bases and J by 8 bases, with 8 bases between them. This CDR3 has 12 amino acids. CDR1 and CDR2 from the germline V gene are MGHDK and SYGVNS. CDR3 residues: CASSELGHEQFF. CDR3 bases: TGTGCCAGCAGTGAGTTGGGGCATGAGCAGTTCTTC.

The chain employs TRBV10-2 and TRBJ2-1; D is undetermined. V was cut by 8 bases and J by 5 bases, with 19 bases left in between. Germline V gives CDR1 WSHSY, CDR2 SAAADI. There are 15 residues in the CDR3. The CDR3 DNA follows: TGCGCCAGCGCACAGTGGGCTACCGAACACAATGAGCAGTTCTTC. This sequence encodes CASAQWATEHNEQFF.

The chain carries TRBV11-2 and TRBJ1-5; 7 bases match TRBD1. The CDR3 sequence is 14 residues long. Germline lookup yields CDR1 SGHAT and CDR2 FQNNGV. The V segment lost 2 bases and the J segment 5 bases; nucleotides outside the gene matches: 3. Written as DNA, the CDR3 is TGTGCCAGCAGCTTAACGCAGGGGGATCAGCCCCAGCATTTT. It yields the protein CASSLTQGDQPQHF.

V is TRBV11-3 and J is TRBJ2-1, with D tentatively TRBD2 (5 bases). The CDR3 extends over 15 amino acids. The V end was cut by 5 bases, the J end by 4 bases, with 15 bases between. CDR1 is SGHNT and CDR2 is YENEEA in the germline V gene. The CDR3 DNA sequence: TGTGCCAGCAGCCCACGGGATCCCCGATACAATGAGCAGTTCTTC. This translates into CASSPRDPRYNEQFF.

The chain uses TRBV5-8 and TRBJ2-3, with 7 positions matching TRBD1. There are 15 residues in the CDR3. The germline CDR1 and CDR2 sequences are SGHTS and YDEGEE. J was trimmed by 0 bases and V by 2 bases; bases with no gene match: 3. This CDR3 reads CASSLGGGSTDTQYF. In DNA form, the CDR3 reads TGTGCCAGCAGCTTAGGGGGCGGGAGCACAGATACGCAGTATTTT.

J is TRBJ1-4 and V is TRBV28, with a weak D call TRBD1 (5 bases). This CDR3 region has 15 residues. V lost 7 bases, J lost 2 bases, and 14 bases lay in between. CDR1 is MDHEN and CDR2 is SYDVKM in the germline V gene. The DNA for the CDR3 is TGTGCCAGCACTGTCACGGGGGGGACTAATGAAAAACTGTTTTTT. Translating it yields CASTVTGGTNEKLFF.